This TCR beta chain was found in a study of vaccination and CD4 T cells after COVID-19. Study summary: Post-vaccination samples were procured at a median of approximately 72 days following dose two (range 14 to 241).

This clonotype was recorded a few times. The antigen is unknown. Treatment noted: roughly nine-day PBMC culture with coronavirus spike peptide pools or control peptides (ViraFEST assay). According to the study, CD4+ T cells from the unexposed donor were gathered ahead of the COVID-19 pandemic (2011-2018). Some 2.2 million PBMCs were grown per well alongside 9 to 10 IU/ml IL-2 and about 9.5 ug/ml peptide pools. The Oncomine TCR Beta short-read assay sequenced DNA from cultured CD4+ T cells. The authors extracted genomic DNA from cultured CD4+ T cells. TCRdb independently ran MiXCR on the PCR reads; one entry per CDR3 protein. This table has some 10,000 distinct CDR3 sequences, roughly 35% appearing once. This CDR3 is 15 amino acids long. V dropped 10 bases and J dropped 6; count of bases not matched to a gene: 9. Germline lookup yields CDR1 SGHVS and CDR2 FQNEAQ. Notes on the study in general: Convalescent patients had a median around 89% of reactive clones appearing only post-vaccination.

Sequencing used CD4+ T cells from blood, cultured in vitro. This sequence was found in a human donor in good health. The V and J genes are TRBV7-8 and TRBJ1-6, with 10 bases identical to TRBD1. This chain's CDR3 is CATIPRDRGNSPLHF. CDR3 nucleotide sequence: TGTGCCACCATACCCCGGGACAGGGGTAATTCACCCCTCCACTTT. Looking up the rest from reference TRBV7-8 and TRBJ1-6 gives the full variable domain: GAGVSQSPRYKVAKRGQDVALRCDPISGHVSLFWYQQALGQGPEFLTYFQNEAQLDKSGLPSDRFFAERPEGSVSTLKIQRTQQEDSAVYLCATIPRDRGNSPLHFGNGTRLTVT.